The clone carrying this T cell receptor beta chain was detected only a few times. The antigen is undetermined. The data were obtained in a study of identical twins. Study-wide points: Models underestimated out-of-frame TCR alpha sharing in monozygotic twins. Abundant beta clonotypes from cord blood bore fewer insertions; memory repertoires lacked this pattern. Donors were not followed over many years; analysis was cross-sectional.

Using its own MiXCR run on the 5' RACE reads, TCRdb lists one record per CDR3 protein. The table includes around 480,000 distinct CDR3 sequences, 11% to 15% detected once. The junction had 9 bases not matched to a gene; V was cut back by 5 bases and J by 5 bases. The CDR3 extends over 16 amino acids. These data were likewise used in another study, on yellow fever vaccine responses in identical twins. As that study records: As reported, the vaccine T cell response of twins seemed partly convergent and partly personalized.

This TCR was recovered from a young woman in good health. V usage is TRBV12-3 or TRBV12-4 and J usage is TRBJ2-1; 10 bases map to TRBD2. Sequenced input: CD4+ T cells sorted from blood. CDR3 region: CASSPLGLAFNNEQFF. For the CDR3, the DNA is TGTGCCAGCAGTCCGCTGGGACTAGCGTTTAACAATGAGCAGTTCTTC.